One and the same sample provided the 28 T cell receptor beta chains below, sequenced in a study of T cells in Graves' hyperthyroidism and ophthalmopathy. TCR beta CDR3 regions were amplified from RNA. The HTBI primer set was used in a first-round RT-PCR of the TCR CDR3. Using its own MiXCR run on the multiplex PCR reads, TCRdb lists one record per CDR3 protein. The table has around 600,000 distinct CDR3 sequences, roughly 15% seen once. Sample: blood. The source of these receptors is a woman aged 45-65 years with Graves' ophthalmopathy.

This clonotype was counted at least ten times. V is TRBV12-3 or TRBV12-4 and J is TRBJ1-1; D is unclear. The V end was cut by 2 bases, the J end by 0 bases, with 10 bases between. The CDR3 sequence is 15 residues long. The CDR3 region is CASSLRAGMNTEAFF. The CDR3 DNA follows: TGTGCCAGCAGTTTAAGGGCGGGAATGAACACTGAAGCTTTCTTT.

The CDR3 DNA is TGTGCCAGTAGTCGACAGAGATACAATGAGCAGTTCTTC. Protein: CASSRQRYNEQFF. The J gene is TRBJ2-1, the V gene TRBV19, with a tentative D call TRBD1 (5 bases). Per the germline V gene, CDR1 is LNHDA and CDR2 is SQIVND (reference sequence). This CDR3 is 13 amino acids long. The ends were cut back, 5 bases at V and 4 bases at J, with 9 bases in the middle.

The chain combines TRBV7-9 with TRBJ2-3, with 10 bases that match TRBD2. Germline CDR1 reads SEHNR; CDR2 reads FQNEAQ (reference sequence). V lost 5 bases and J lost 2; bases outside the gene matches: 10. The CDR3 has 17 residues. The CDR3 DNA reads as TGTGCCAGCAGCCCGACTAGACTAGCGGGTTCCACAGATACGCAGTATTTT. Translation: CASSPTRLAGSTDTQYF.

This clonotype occurred many times. The V and J genes are TRBV27 and TRBJ1-1; D perhaps matches TRBD1 (5 bases). This CDR3 has 13 amino acids. Germline CDR1 MNHEY, CDR2 SMNVEV (reference sequence). The germline V and J ends were trimmed by 4 bases and 7 bases, with 13 bases remaining between them. The CDR3 loop is CASSSMGGIEAFF. The CDR3 DNA is TGTGCCAGCAGTTCAATGGGGGGAATTGAAGCTTTCTTT.

This clonotype was observed at least ten times. V gene TRBV30 combines with J gene TRBJ2-7, with 7 bases identical to TRBD2. The CDR3 runs 15 residues. Germline CDR1 and CDR2: GTSNPN and SVGIG (reference sequence). The junction had 8 bases not matched to a gene; V was cut back by 3 bases and J by 0 bases. CDR3 protein: CAWRPGLLPSYEQYF. Here the CDR3 DNA reads TGTGCCTGGAGACCGGGACTACTACCCTCCTACGAGCAGTACTTC. The entire variable domain, with the rest obtained from reference TRBV30 and TRBJ2-7, is as follows: SQTIHQWPATLVQPVGSPLSLECTVEGTSNPNLYWYRQAAGRGLQLLFYSVGIGQISSEVPQNLSASRPQDRQFILSSKKLLLSDSGFYLCAWRPGLLPSYEQYFGPGTRLTVT.

This clonotype was found a few times. The chain combines TRBV25-1 with TRBJ2-2; TRBD2 matches 8 bases. This CDR3 spans 14 amino acids. Germline CDR1 reads MGHDK; CDR2 reads SYGVNS. J was trimmed by 5 bases and V by 4 bases; bases with no gene match: 3. CDR3 sequence: CASSVASGTGELFF. CDR3 nucleotides: TGTGCCAGCAGTGTGGCTAGCGGGACCGGGGAGCTGTTTTTT. The whole variable domain, remainder taken from reference TRBV25-1 and TRBJ2-2, is EADIYQTPRYLVIGTGKKITLECSQTMGHDKMYWYQQDPGMELHLIHYSYGVNSTEKGDLSSESTVSRIRTEHFPLTLESARPSHTSQYLCASSVASGTGELFFGEGSRLTVL.

The DNA for the CDR3 is TGCAGCGTTGAAGTAGGAGGGAGAGGCTACACCTTC. This gives the protein CSVEVGGRGYTF. V usage is TRBV29-1 and J usage is TRBJ1-2; no reliable D call. The germline CDR1 and CDR2 sequences are SQVTM and ANQGSEA. V was clipped by 1 base and J by 8 bases, with 11 bases between them. The CDR3 totals 12 residues.

This clonotype was counted at least ten times. The V and J genes are TRBV28 and TRBJ2-5; unclear D gene. The V and J ends lost 5 bases and 5 bases respectively, with 15 bases between them. Per germline, CDR1 MDHEN and CDR2 SYDVKM. The CDR3 consists of 14 residues. CDR3 loop: CASSPQGTEETQYF. The DNA for the CDR3 is TGTGCCAGCAGTCCCCAAGGAACCGAGGAGACCCAGTACTTC.

The chain links TRBV4-2 to TRBJ2-4; no clear D gene. The CDR3 loop spans 15 amino acids. V was trimmed by 1 base and J by 11 bases, leaving 18 bases between them. CDR1 LGHNA and CDR2 YNFKEQ come from the germline V gene. CDR3 nucleotide sequence: TGTGCCAGCAGCCAAGTGGGTGACGCCGCGGCATTTCAGTACTTC. Protein product: CASSQVGDAAAFQYF.

In its sample, this clonotype was seen many times. The gene calls are TRBV11-2 and TRBJ2-2; D tentatively fits TRBD1 or TRBD2 (5 bases each). Germline loops: CDR1 SGHAT, CDR2 FQNNGV. The V and J ends lost 3 bases and 2 bases respectively, with 10 bases between them. The CDR3 runs to 15 residues. The chain's CDR3 is CASSFFGDNTGELFF. CDR3 nucleotides: TGTGCCAGCAGCTTTTTCGGGGACAACACCGGGGAGCTGTTTTTT.

The V and J genes are TRBV7-9 and TRBJ1-4; D is possibly TRBD1 (6 bases). Germline V gene sequence: CDR1 SEHNR, CDR2 FQNEAQ (reference sequence). The CDR3 has 15 residues. The ends were cut back, 5 bases at V and 4 bases at J, with 14 bases in the middle. CDR3 amino acids: CASSEGTRLNEKLFF. CDR3 bases: TGTGCCAGCAGCGAAGGGACAAGGCTTAATGAAAAACTGTTTTTT.

With respect to this clonotype: The CDR3 ends on some other residue instead of the conserved phenylalanine or tryptophan, so this is likely a read error. The V and J genes are TRBV11-3 and TRBJ2-6; TRBD2 is a possible D gene (6 bases). Per the germline V gene, CDR1 is SGHNT and CDR2 is YENEEA. The CDR3 runs 17 residues. CDR3 coding DNA: TGTGCCAGCAGCTTGGGAGGTTCAATGTCTGGGGCCAACGCCCTGACTCTC. Its translation is CASSLGGSMSGANALTL.

V gene TRBV19 combines with J gene TRBJ2-7, with TRBD1 as a possible D gene (5 bases). Germline CDR1 LNHDA, CDR2 SQIVND (reference sequence). V was clipped by 1 base and J by 5 bases, with 12 bases between them. The CDR3 extends over 14 amino acids. The chain's CDR3 is CASSIGQGNHEQYF. CDR3 coding DNA: TGTGCCAGTAGTATAGGCCAGGGTAACCACGAGCAGTACTTC.

This clonotype was seen ten or more times. The J gene is TRBJ2-7, the V gene TRBV2; D possibly uses TRBD1 or TRBD2 (5 bases each). Germline V gene sequence: CDR1 SNHLY, CDR2 FYNNEI. This CDR3 comprises 15 residues. Trimming took 6 bases from V and 2 from J, leaving 17 bases between them. This CDR3 reads CASRFAGTQPYEQYF. CDR3 sequence (DNA): TGTGCCAGCAGATTCGCCGGGACGCAACCCTACGAGCAGTACTTC.

Only a few counts were recorded for this clonotype. CDR3 loop: CASSERGRAVNTGELFF. In DNA form, the CDR3 reads TGTGCCAGCAGTGAAAGAGGCAGGGCCGTCAACACCGGGGAGCTGTTTTTT. V gene TRBV6-1 combines with J gene TRBJ2-2; a possible D gene is TRBD1 (5 bases). Germline V gives CDR1 MNHNS, CDR2 SASEGT. The CDR3 is 17 residues long. The germline V and J ends were trimmed by 2 bases and 2 bases, with 15 bases remaining between them.

As regards this clonotype: A clone one base away is much larger, so this may be a read error. CDR3 DNA: TGTGCCAGCAGCTCCCTGGGCGCCGGGTGGGATGAAAAACTGTTTTTT. Protein sequence: CASSSLGAGWDEKLFF. The chain couples TRBV7-2 to TRBJ1-4; D remains unclear. This CDR3 is 16 amino acids long. Germline lookup yields CDR1 SGHTA and CDR2 FQGNSA. Trimming cost V 4 bases and J 6 bases, with 18 bases left between them.

This clonotype was counted many times. V gene TRBV5-1 combines with J gene TRBJ2-7; D might be TRBD1 (6 bases). V lost 4 bases, J lost 7 bases, and 24 bases lay in between. Germline CDR1 and CDR2: SGHRS and YFSETQ. This CDR3 is 16 amino acids long. The CDR3 DNA is TGCGCCAGCAGCCTGGGGAAGCAGGGGCAGACACTAGAGCAGTACTTC. It codes for CASSLGKQGQTLEQYF.

The chain joins TRBV29-1 to TRBJ1-1; maybe TRBD1 (6 bases). V was shortened by 7 bases and J by 0 bases, with 12 bases between the two germline ends. Germline CDR1 is SQVTM and CDR2 is ANQGSEA. The CDR3 sequence is 13 residues long. The CDR3 bases are TGCAGCGCTTGGCAGGGGATGAACACTGAAGCTTTCTTT. This sequence encodes CSAWQGMNTEAFF.

This clonotype was detected ten times or more. V gene TRBV30 combines with J gene TRBJ2-1; TRBD2 matches at 8 bases. The germline CDR1 and CDR2 sequences are GTSNPN and SVGIG (reference sequence). With V trimmed by 3 bases and J by 3 bases, 4 bases remained unmatched. The CDR3 runs to 14 residues. The chain's CDR3 is CAWSRGRSYNEQFF. The CDR3 coding sequence is TGTGCCTGGAGCCGCGGGAGGAGCTACAATGAGCAGTTCTTC.

V usage is TRBV4-3 and J usage is TRBJ2-7; TRBD2 is a possible D gene (6 bases). CDR1 and CDR2 (germline): LGHNA, YSLEER. V was pared by 1 base and J by 2 bases, with 12 bases between. This CDR3 region has 15 residues. The chain's CDR3 is CASSQALATTYEQYF. CDR3 nucleotides: TGCGCCAGCAGCCAAGCCCTAGCGACAACCTACGAGCAGTACTTC.

This clonotype was counted only a few times. The chain carries TRBV29-1 and TRBJ2-3; 7 bases are shared with TRBD2. This CDR3 spans 13 amino acids. Germline loops: CDR1 SQVTM, CDR2 ANQGSEA. V lost 4 bases and J lost 5; bases outside the gene matches: 6. CDR3 DNA: TGCAGCGTTGGGGCCACGGGAGGAGATACGCAGTATTTT. As protein: CSVGATGGDTQYF.

This clonotype showed up many times. V gene TRBV18 combines with J gene TRBJ1-2; D is possibly TRBD1 (5 bases). Germline values: CDR1 KGHSH, CDR2 LQKENI. V was shortened by 5 bases and J by 5 bases, with 18 bases between the two germline ends. The CDR3 has 15 amino acids. The CDR3 reads CASSSKAGTGYGYTF. DNA of the CDR3: TGTGCCAGCTCATCCAAAGCCGGGACGGGGTATGGCTACACCTTC.

V and J are TRBV5-1 and TRBJ1-2, with a tentative D call TRBD1 (5 bases). CDR3 length: 13 residues. Germline values: CDR1 SGHRS, CDR2 YFSETQ. The V gene lost 5 bases and the J gene lost 3 bases, with 11 bases spanning the gap. CDR3 residues: CASRRDLDYGYTF. CDR3 in DNA: TGCGCCAGCAGACGGGACCTCGACTATGGCTACACCTTC.

V and J are TRBV24-1 and TRBJ2-1; the D gene is possibly TRBD1 (6 bases). Germline V lookup: CDR1 KGHDR, CDR2 SFDVKD. The CDR3 totals 14 residues. Trimming took 7 bases from V and 3 from J, leaving 12 bases between them. CDR3 amino acids: CATRATGNYNEQFF. The CDR3 DNA follows: TGTGCCACCAGGGCCACAGGGAACTACAATGAGCAGTTCTTC.

The genes are TRBV3-1 and TRBJ2-3; TRBD1 matches at 12 bases. This CDR3 contains 16 residues. CDR1 is LGHDT, CDR2 YNNKEL, per germline (reference sequence). V lost 6 bases to trimming and J lost 5 bases; unmatched junction nucleotides: 9. The CDR3 spells CASRGQGAFPEDTQYF. CDR3 DNA: TGTGCCAGCAGGGGACAGGGGGCTTTTCCCGAAGATACGCAGTATTTT.

This clonotype appeared many times. This rearrangement joins TRBV28 to TRBJ2-5; D possibly corresponds to TRBD2 (6 bases). This CDR3 has 14 amino acids. CDR1 and CDR2 from the germline V gene are MDHEN and SYDVKM. V was cut by 1 base and J by 5 bases, with 11 bases left in between. CDR3 nucleotides: TGTGCCAGCAGTTTATTGCCAGGGAGGGAGACCCAGTACTTC. Translating gives CASSLLPGRETQYF.

This clonotype was counted ten times or more. The rearrangement links TRBV6-2 or TRBV6-3 to TRBJ2-3; D unclear. This CDR3 is built from 14 residues. The germline gives CDR1 MNHEY, CDR2 SVGEGT. The V end lost 5 bases, the J end lost 4 bases, and 13 bases lay between the germline ends. The CDR3 is CASSDPPAADTQYF. CDR3 DNA sequence: TGTGCCAGCAGTGACCCACCCGCGGCAGATACGCAGTATTTT.

In this sample, this clonotype turned up many times. V usage is TRBV6-1 and J usage is TRBJ2-7; D possibly corresponds to TRBD1 (5 bases). The CDR3 extends over 14 amino acids. CDR1 is MNHNS and CDR2 is SASEGT in the germline V gene. V gave up 4 bases and J gave up 4 bases, with 14 bases separating them. The CDR3 coding sequence is TGTGCCAGCAGTGTTGAATCGACAGCTTACGAGCAGTACTTC. Translation: CASSVESTAYEQYF.